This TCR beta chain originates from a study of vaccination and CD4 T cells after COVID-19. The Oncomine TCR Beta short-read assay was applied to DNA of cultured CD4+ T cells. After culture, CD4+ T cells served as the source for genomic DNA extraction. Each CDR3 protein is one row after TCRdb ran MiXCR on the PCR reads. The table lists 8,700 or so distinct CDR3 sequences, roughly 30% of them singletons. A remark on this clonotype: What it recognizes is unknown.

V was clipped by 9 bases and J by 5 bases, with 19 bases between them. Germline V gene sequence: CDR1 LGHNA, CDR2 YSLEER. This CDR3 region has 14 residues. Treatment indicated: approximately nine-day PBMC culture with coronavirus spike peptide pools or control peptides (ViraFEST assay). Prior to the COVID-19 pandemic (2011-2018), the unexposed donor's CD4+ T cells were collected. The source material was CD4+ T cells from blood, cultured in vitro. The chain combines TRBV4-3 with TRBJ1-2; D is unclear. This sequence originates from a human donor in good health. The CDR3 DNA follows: TGCGCCAGTTCGGTGGCGACTCGAGGGTATGGCTACACCTTC. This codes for CASSVATRGYGYTF.